This paragraph covers one T cell receptor (beta chain) sequence. Alongside a J-beta primer mix, a sample-barcoded 5' primer served in a second PCR lasting roughly 6 to 11 cycles. One entry per CDR3 protein, called by TCRdb with MiXCR from the 5' RACE reads. The table shows fewer than 750,000 distinct CDR3 sequences, with around 50% occurring only once. These data originate in a study of blood T cells in healthy people across ages. The V gene's germline CDR1 is SGHRS and CDR2 YFSETQ. The CDR3 length is 16 residues. J gave up 3 bases and V 1 base, and 6 bases lay outside the gene matches. The gene calls are TRBV5-1 and TRBJ2-2; TRBD1 matches at 7 bases. The receptor was isolated from a woman aged 80 or older in good health. The sequenced sample was blood. CDR3 DNA: TGCGCCAGCAGCTTGTGGGGACAGACGGACACCGGGGAGCTGTTTTTT. It encodes CASSLWGQTDTGELFF.